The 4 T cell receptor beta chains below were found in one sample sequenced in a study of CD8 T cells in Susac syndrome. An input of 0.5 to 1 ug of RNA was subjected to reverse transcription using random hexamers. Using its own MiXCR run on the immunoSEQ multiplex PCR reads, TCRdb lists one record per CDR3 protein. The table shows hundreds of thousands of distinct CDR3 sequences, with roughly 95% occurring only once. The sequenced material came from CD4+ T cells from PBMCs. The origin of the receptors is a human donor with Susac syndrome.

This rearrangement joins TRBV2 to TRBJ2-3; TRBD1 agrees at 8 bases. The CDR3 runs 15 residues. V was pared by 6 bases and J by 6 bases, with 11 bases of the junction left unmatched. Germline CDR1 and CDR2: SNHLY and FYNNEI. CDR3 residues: CASRKDRAGRDTQYF. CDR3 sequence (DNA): TGTGCCAGCAGGAAGGACAGGGCCGGGCGGGATACGCAGTATTTT. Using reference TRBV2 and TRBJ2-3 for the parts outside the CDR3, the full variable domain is EPEVTQTPSHQVTQMGQEVILRCVPISNHLYFYWYRQILGQKVEFLVSFYNNEISEKSEIFDDQFSVERPDGSNFTLKIRSTKLEDSAMYFCASRKDRAGRDTQYFGPGTRLTVL.

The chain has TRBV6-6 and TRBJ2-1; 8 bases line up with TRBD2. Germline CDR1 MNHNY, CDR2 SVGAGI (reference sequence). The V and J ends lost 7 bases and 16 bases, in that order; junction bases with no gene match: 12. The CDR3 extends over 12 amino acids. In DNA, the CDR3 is TGTGCCAGCACCCCCTACGGGGGGGAAGGTTTCTTC. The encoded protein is CASTPYGGEGFF.

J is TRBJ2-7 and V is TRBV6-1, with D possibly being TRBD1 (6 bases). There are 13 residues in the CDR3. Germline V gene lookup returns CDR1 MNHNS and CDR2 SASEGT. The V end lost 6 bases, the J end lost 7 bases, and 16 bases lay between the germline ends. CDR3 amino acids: CASRRGLDEEQYF. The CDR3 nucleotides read TGTGCCAGCAGGAGGGGGTTGGACGAGGAGCAGTACTTC.

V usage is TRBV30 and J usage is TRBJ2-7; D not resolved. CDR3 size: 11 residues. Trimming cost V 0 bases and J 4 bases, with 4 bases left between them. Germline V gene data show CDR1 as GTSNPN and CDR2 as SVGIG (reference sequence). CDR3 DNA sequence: TGTGCCTGGAGTGTAAATTACGAGCAGTACTTC. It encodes CAWSVNYEQYF.